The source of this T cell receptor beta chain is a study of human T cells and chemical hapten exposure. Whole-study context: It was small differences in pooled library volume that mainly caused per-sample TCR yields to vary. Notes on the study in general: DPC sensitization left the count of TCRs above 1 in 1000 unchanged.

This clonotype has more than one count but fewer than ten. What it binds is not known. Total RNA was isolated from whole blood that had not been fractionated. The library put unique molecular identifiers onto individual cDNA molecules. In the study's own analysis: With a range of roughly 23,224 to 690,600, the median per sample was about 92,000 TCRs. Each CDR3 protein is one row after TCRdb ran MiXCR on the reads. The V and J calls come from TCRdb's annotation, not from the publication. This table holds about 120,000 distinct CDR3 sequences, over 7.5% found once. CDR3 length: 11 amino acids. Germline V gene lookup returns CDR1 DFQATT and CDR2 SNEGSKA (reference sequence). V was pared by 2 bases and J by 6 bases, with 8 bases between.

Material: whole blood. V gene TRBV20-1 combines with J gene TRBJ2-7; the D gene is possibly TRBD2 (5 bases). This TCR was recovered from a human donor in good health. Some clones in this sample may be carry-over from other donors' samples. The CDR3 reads CSARRGGEQYF. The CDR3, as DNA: TGCAGTGCTAGACGAGGAGGCGAGCAGTACTTC.